This entry lists 2 T cell receptor beta chains sequenced from one sample in a study of blood T cell repertoires in COVID-19 (TCRdb year 2020). Library preparation used the immunoSEQ multiplex PCR assay. Drawn from immuneACCESS, this table holds only the in-frame rearrangements with V and J called that TCRdb kept. Clones are partly lost; checked studies trace under half to an unresolved V gene and leave the rest unexplained. The table for this sample lists roughly 75,000 clones; less than 90% of them were counted only once. The ten largest clones represent 9.5% to 15% of the sample. Sequencing was done on a sample of peripheral blood. The origin of the receptors is a man between 45 and 60 years old with COVID-19, enrolled during active disease.

The V call is TRBV7-9, the J call TRBJ2-2, with D unresolved. Germline CDR1 SEHNR, CDR2 FQNEAQ (reference sequence). Between the trimmed V and J ends, which lost 2 bases and 0 bases, there was a span of 10 bases. This CDR3 has 16 residues. The CDR3 region has the DNA TGTGCCAGCAGCTTACCAGGCCACGCGAACACCGGGGAGCTGTTTTTT. It encodes CASSLPGHANTGELFF.

The genes are TRBV28 and TRBJ2-6; D perhaps matches TRBD2 (6 bases). Germline CDR1 is MDHEN and CDR2 is SYDVKM. V was cut by 3 bases and J by 0 bases, with 18 bases left in between. This CDR3 contains 19 residues. The CDR3 sequence: CASSLLRSGSSSGANVLTF. The CDR3 DNA sequence: TGTGCCAGCAGTTTGTTGAGGAGCGGGTCTAGCTCTGGGGCCAACGTCCTGACTTTC. Looking up the rest from reference TRBV28 and TRBJ2-6 gives the full variable domain: DVKVTQSSRYLVKRTGEKVFLECVQDMDHENMFWYRQDPGLGLRLIYFSYDVKMKEKGDIPEGYSVSREKKERFSLILESASTNQTSMYLCASSLLRSGSSSGANVLTFGAGSRLTVL.